This T cell receptor (beta chain) is drawn from a study of identical twins (dated by TCRdb to 2016 to 2018). Regarding the study in general: To test whether fetal clonotypes persist, the study used deep sequencing on TCR alpha and beta repertoires from monozygotic twins, unrelated adults of various ages, and cord blood. To rule out contamination, the twin experiments were replicated at different times with different library preparation protocols.

With regard to this clonotype: It lacks a known antigen. No clone much larger than this one lies a single base away; base qualities are absent.

Study-level results and caveats: The excess sharing between twins in beta out-of-frame sequences was weaker because fewer shared sequences reduced the signal-to-noise ratio. Because the same donors could not be followed over many years, the conclusions relied on cross-sectional statistical analysis. Zero-insertion analyses could be partly confounded by invariant T cells such as MAIT and iNKT, though diverse VJ usage argued against such confounding for most clonotypes. Compared with coincidental sharing between unrelated individuals, out-of-frame TCR alpha sequences shared between twins had an excess of sequences with low generation probability. Fewer insertions were carried by abundant cord blood beta clonotypes, a similar but weaker trend appeared in young adult naive repertoires, and no such trend appeared in memory repertoires. In monozygotic twins, out-of-frame TCR alpha sharing was systematically underestimated by recombination models, although the models agreed with sharing between unrelated individuals.

Receptors were amplified or captured by 5' RACE. Instrument on record: Illumina HiSeq 2000. A universal primer binding site was introduced by template switching, and a unique molecular identifier was present in the final cDNA, enabling accurate counting of TCR cDNA molecules. First-strand cDNA for TCR alpha and beta chains was synthesized from specific primers in the conserved constant-segment region. To control for contamination, each cDNA library was double barcoded with a SMART-Mk sample barcode plus Illumina barcodes. TruSeq adapter sequences along with Illumina sample barcodes were introduced in two successive PCR steps. The Illumina HiSeq platform was used with custom primers to sequence TCR alpha and beta cDNA libraries. The original methods were these. MiGEC was used to process raw reads and extract unique molecular identifiers, and MiXCR was used to find CDR3 positions. Recombination models were inferred per individual with the repgenHMM and IGoR tools using an EM algorithm. Shared clonotype analysis was performed with the tcR package in R, normalizing sharing by the product of cloneset sizes. To study raw recombination without the effects of thymic and clonal selection, out-of-frame nonproductive sequences were analyzed. The public reads were quality trimmed at Q25 with fastp and then assembled into clones with MiXCR by TCRdb, keeping productive beta chains. Each CDR3 protein appears once, grouped with its most common genes and DNA. The V and J calls and clone size come from TCRdb's table, not from the authors' own analysis. The sample table records 1.5 million to 2 million distinct CDR3 sequences; 32% of these occur just once. The ten largest account for around 0.3% of the sample.

Every donor in the study was a healthy Caucasian. Material: cord blood. This TCR was recovered from a newborn girl in good health.

The DNA reads TGCAGTGCTAGAGCTCCCCCGGGACAGGGAATTCATGGCTACACCTTC. It encodes CSARAPPGQGIHGYTF. The chain is made from TRBV20-1 and TRBJ1-2; TRBD1 aligns with 9 central bases. Including the terminal cysteine and phenylalanine, the CDR3 comprises 16 residues. This entry keeps only the CDR3 DNA: 48 bases, framed from base 1. CDR1 is given as DFQATT and CDR2 as SNEGSKA, both from the germline V gene (reference sequence). Compared with germline, V lacks 1 base and J lacks 6 bases; bases without a gene match: 12.